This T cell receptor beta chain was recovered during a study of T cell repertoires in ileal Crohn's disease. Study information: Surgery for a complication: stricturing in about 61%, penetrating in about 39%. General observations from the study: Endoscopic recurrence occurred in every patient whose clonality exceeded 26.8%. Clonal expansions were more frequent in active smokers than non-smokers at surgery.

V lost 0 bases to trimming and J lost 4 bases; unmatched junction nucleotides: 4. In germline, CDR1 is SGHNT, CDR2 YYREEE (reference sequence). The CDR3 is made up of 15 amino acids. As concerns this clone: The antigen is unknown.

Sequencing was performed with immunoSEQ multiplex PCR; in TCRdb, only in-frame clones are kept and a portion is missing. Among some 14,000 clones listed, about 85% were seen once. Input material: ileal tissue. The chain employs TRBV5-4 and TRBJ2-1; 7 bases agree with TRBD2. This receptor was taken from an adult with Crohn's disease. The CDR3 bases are TGTGCCAGCAGCTTGGGGCTAGCGGAGTACAATGAGCAGTTCTTC. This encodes CASSLGLAEYNEQFF. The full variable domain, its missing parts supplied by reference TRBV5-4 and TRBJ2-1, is ETGVTQSPTHLIKTRGQQVTLRCSSQSGHNTVSWYQQALGQGPQFIFQYYREEENGRGNFPPRFSGLQFPNYSSELNVNALELDDSALYLCASSLGLAEYNEQFFGPGTRLTVL.